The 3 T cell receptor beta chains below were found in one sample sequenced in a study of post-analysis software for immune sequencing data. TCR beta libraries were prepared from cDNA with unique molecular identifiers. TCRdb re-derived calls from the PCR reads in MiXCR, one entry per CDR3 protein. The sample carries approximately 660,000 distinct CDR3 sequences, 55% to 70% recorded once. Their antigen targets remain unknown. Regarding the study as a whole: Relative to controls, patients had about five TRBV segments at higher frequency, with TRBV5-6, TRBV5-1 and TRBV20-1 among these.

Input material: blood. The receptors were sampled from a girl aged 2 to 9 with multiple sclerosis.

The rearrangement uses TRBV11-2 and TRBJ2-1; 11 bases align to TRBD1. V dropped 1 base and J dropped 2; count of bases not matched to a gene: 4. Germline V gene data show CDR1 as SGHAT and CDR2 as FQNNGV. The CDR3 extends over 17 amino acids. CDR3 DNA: TGTGCCAGCAGCTTAGGGACAGGGGGCCCAGCCTACAATGAGCAGTTCTTC. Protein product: CASSLGTGGPAYNEQFF.

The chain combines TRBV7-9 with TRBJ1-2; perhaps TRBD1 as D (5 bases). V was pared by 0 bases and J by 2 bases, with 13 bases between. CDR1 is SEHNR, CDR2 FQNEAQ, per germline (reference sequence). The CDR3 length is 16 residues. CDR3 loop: CASSLAHGRENYGYTF. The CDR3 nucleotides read TGTGCCAGCAGCTTAGCGCACGGCAGGGAAAACTATGGCTACACCTTC. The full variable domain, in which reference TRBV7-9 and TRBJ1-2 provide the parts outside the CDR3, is DTGVSQNPRHKITKRGQNVTFRCDPISEHNRLYWYRQTLGQGPEFLTYFQNEAQLEKSRLLSDRFSAERPKGSFSTLEIQRTEQGDSAMYLCASSLAHGRENYGYTFGSGTRLTVV.

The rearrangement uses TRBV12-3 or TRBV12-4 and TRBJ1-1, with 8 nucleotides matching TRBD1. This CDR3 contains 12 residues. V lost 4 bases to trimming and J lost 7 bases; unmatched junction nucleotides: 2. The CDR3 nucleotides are TGTGCCAGCAGTTCTGGACAGGGTGAAGCTTTCTTT. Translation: CASSSGQGEAFF.